This T cell receptor (beta chain) was observed in a study of T cell changes during pregnancy in multiple sclerosis. The method was immunoSEQ multiplex PCR; TCRdb's version includes in-frame clones alone and lacks a portion of them. Of 35,000 to 45,000 clones listed, 70% to 90% were seen once; the top ten hold 3.5% to 5%. The germline gives CDR1 ENHRY, CDR2 SYGVKD. This CDR3 spans 14 amino acids. V was cut by 4 bases and J by 1 base, with 10 bases left in between. Source: CD8+ T cells from peripheral blood mononuclear cells, taken in the first trimester of pregnancy. The clonotype originates from a female donor with multiple sclerosis, enrolled in a pregnancy study. The chain combines TRBV10-3 with TRBJ1-1; D remains unclear. The CDR3 loop reads CAISGEVWNTEAFF. The CDR3 nucleotides are TGTGCCATCAGTGGTGAGGTATGGAACACTGAAGCTTTCTTT.